Below, one T cell receptor beta chain is given with its context. The antigen is undetermined. The data stem from a study of blood T cells in healthy people across ages. Study-level findings and limits: Versus aged donors, long-lived donors had higher diversity and more naive CD4+ cells.

The second PCR ran roughly 7 to 12 cycles with a sample-barcoded 5' primer and J-beta primers. Samples each returned at least 3 million CDR3-containing paired-end reads. TCRdb reprocessed the 5' RACE reads with MiXCR, giving one entry per CDR3 protein. The table lists approximately 1.5 million distinct CDR3 sequences, about 32% of them singletons. Researchers report isolating at least 6.5 million PBMCs per sample. The CDR3 consists of 13 residues. The germline gives CDR1 MDHEN, CDR2 SYDVKM. The TCR comes from a woman younger than 45 in good health. Sequencing was performed on blood. V usage is TRBV28 and J usage is TRBJ2-4; 8 bases align to TRBD1. The J call may be incorrect, as the DNA end agrees better with TRBJ2-7. CDR3 protein: CASGETGDYEQYF. The CDR3 bases are TGTGCCAGCGGCGAGACAGGGGACTACGAGCAGTACTTC.